This T cell receptor (beta chain) emerged from a study of shared clonotypes between healthy human individuals. About the research overall: Donors had three CD4 naive, three CD4 memory, two CD8 naive and one CD8 memory plate apiece. Study findings and constraints: Memory subsets generally showed smaller estimated richness than naive subsets did. Generation probabilities were higher for clonotypes shared across all four sorted-subset donors than for unshared ones.

Generated by immunoSEQ multiplex PCR, the TCRdb table keeps only in-frame clones and is missing some. The sample yields a few hundred thousand clones, more than 95% seen once. The CDR3 is 14 residues long. From germline, CDR1 is ENHRY and CDR2 SYGVKD. Trimming removed 1 base from V and 4 bases from J, with 10 bases in between. As for this clone: Its cognate antigen is unknown.

Healthy adults negative for HIV, lacking recent acute infections or vaccinations, served as donors. The receptor was derived from a woman aged 25-40 years in good health. Sequencing was done on a sample of naive CD4+ T cells sorted from blood. Indicated subset: CD45RA+ positively selected. The rearrangement links TRBV10-3 to TRBJ2-5; D ambiguous. CDR3 sequence: CAISEWDTGETQYF. Here the CDR3 DNA reads TGTGCCATCAGTGAGTGGGATACGGGAGAGACCCAGTACTTC.